The entry below describes one TCR beta chain. Its target antigen remains unknown. There are no base qualities to consult, and no much larger clone falls within one base. At one collaborating source in Seattle, patients were enrolled during active infection and were followed longitudinally through the course of disease. The collaborating institutions used their own protocols to collect whole blood in K2EDTA tubes. For TCRbeta analysis, collaborators shipped samples as frozen whole blood, isolated PBMCs, or DNA extracted from either of those sample types. This record comes from a study of blood T cell repertoires in COVID-19 (dated by TCRdb to 2020 to 2022). Concerning the study at large: Collaborator samples came from the United States, Italy and Spain and covered acute and convalescent phases of COVID-19. The prospective study material was composed of cDNA or gDNA derived from T cells, B-cell-depleted T cells, or PBMCs. Subjects who had been exposed to COVID-19, were actively infected with it, or had recovered from it provided the deeply sampled blood TCRbeta repertoires that made up the dataset. The repertoires were released in a freely available public database intended as a resource for research on the immune response to SARS-CoV-2. Samples came from the ongoing ImmuneRACE study (first 160 participants) plus 1,254 subjects from 6 global collaborators. Nearly every sample came with metadata listing a de-identified subject ID, COVID-19 status, age in years and sex. Where available, HLA class I and class II types were taken from metadata supplied by the sample provider and were not determined by assay-based typing.

TCRbeta CDR3 regions were amplified from genomic DNA using the immunoSEQ Assay, a bias-controlled multiplex PCR. Per the source publication's procedure: The number of nucleated cells in each sample was estimated by amplification of reference gene primers within the assay. To quantify the absolute abundance of each unique TCRbeta CDR3 rearrangement, sequence reads were collapsed and filtered. For each sample, productive Simpson clonality was calculated as the square root of Simpson's diversity index across productive rearrangements. TCRdb obtained this table from immuneACCESS and retained in-frame rearrangements with V and J assigned. These tables miss some clones; where compared with another copy, unresolved V genes account for less than half of the shortfall, and the remainder is unexplained. The V and J calls and the clone size are those of that table, but D and trimming were determined from the DNA. The sample profile shows some 290,000 clones; 88% of them were found once. The ten largest account for about 11% of the sample.

The CDR3, cysteine through phenylalanine, is 13 amino acids long. Only the CDR3 part of the read is kept: 39 bases, read in frame from the first base. CDR1 and CDR2 are read off the germline V gene as SGDLS and YYNGEE. V lost 0 bases and J lost 2 bases; the stretch between them is 5 bases long. The investigation overall reported the following: Clinical and demographic metadata were provided uncurated, with the amount varying by source and participant.

The TCR comes from a woman in her twenties or thirties with COVID-19, enrolled during active disease. What was sequenced was peripheral blood. The chain links TRBV9 with TRBJ1-2; too little of a D gene remains to name it. The DNA sequence follows: TGTGCCAGCAGCGTAGCGGGGAACTATGGCTACACCTTC. It translates as CASSVAGNYGYTF. Extended through the reference TRBV9 and TRBJ1-2 proteins, this CDR3 yields the full variable domain: DSGVTQTPKHLITATGQRVTLRCSPRSGDLSVYWYQQSLDQGLQFLIQYYNGEERAKGNILERFSAQQFPDLHSELNLSSLELGDSALYFCASSVAGNYGYTFGSGTRLTVV.